This entry describes one T cell receptor (beta chain). Its antigen is undetermined. This CDR3 has 15 amino acids. V lost 6 bases, J lost 4 bases, and 8 bases stayed unmatched. Via MiXCR, TCRdb re-called the 5' RACE reads, giving one row per CDR3 protein. The sample records approximately 350,000 distinct CDR3 sequences, approximately 29% being singletons. The data originate from a study of T-cell memory formation after mild COVID-19. Study summary: The study found TCR clusters largely donor specific. Overall study findings and caveats: Clones contracting day 15 to 85 were balanced CD4/CD8; later expanders leaned CD4+. Some clones that responded were present in memory (sampled pre-infection), which suggests cross-reactive memory joined.

The sample taken for sequencing was PBMCs or a T cell subset sorted from them (not recorded which). The gene calls are TRBV12-3 or TRBV12-4 and TRBJ2-2, with 7 positions matching TRBD1. The receptor's source is an adult woman who had mild COVID-19 (a few samples of this study predate the infection). Cell type and time point are not known. The CDR3 here is CASSSQGSVTGELFF. The CDR3 DNA follows: TGTGCCAGCAGCTCACAGGGGTCGGTCACCGGGGAGCTGTTTTTT.